This is a list of T cell receptor beta chains from one sample in a study of blood T cell repertoires in COVID-19. The protocol was immunoSEQ multiplex PCR, while the TCRdb copy is restricted to in-frame clones and leaves out a portion. The table records fewer than 200,000 clones, more than 75% of them present only once. The sample consisted of peripheral blood. These TCRs come from a woman in her seventies with COVID-19, enrolled during active disease. CDR3s include the opening cysteine and the closing phenylalanine or tryptophan. D genes are given only for firm matches. Some rows mark clone size as missing; the rest say once, few, many or name a class of expanded clone.

V	J	size	D	length	CDR3	DNA
TRBV19	TRBJ1-5	NA	NA	14	CASSGRGGYQPQHF	TGTGCCAGCTCCGGTAGGGGGGGTTATCAGCCCCAGCATTTT
TRBV7-6	TRBJ2-5	NA	NA	14	CASSLGGLEETQYF	TGTGCCAGCAGCTTAGGGGGGCTAGAAGAGACCCAGTACTTC
TRBV18	TRBJ2-3	NA	NA	15	CASSPRGQSLDTQYF	TGTGCCAGCTCACCAAGGGGCCAGTCGTTGGATACGCAGTATTTT
TRBV29-1	TRBJ2-7	NA	TRBD1	13	CSVEGQGAFEQYF	TGCAGCGTTGAGGGACAGGGGGCCTTCGAGCAGTACTTC
TRBV4-3	TRBJ2-3	NA	TRBD2	15	CASSLRTSGTDTQYF	TGCGCCAGCAGCCTTAGGACTAGCGGCACAGATACGCAGTATTTT
TRBV9	TRBJ1-6	NA	NA	12	CASNGENSPLHF	TGTGCCAGCAACGGGGAGAATTCACCCCTCCACTTT
TRBV4-1	TRBJ1-2	NA	NA	16	CASSQEGEGANYGYTF	TGCGCCAGCAGCCAAGAAGGAGAGGGGGCTAACTATGGCTACACCTTC
TRBV20-1	TRBJ2-3	NA	NA	12	CSASSRGDTQYF	TGCAGTGCTAGTTCAAGAGGAGATACGCAGTATTTT
TRBV6-2/TRBV6-3	TRBJ2-1	NA	NA	15	CASSYGRRVYNEQFF	TGTGCCAGCAGTTACGGGCGCAGGGTGTACAATGAGCAGTTCTTC
TRBV6-1	TRBJ2-5	few	TRBD2	17	CASSEAVRLAGGETQYF	TGTGCCAGCAGTGAAGCGGTGCGACTAGCGGGAGGAGAGACCCAGTACTTC
TRBV18	TRBJ2-2	NA	NA	15	CASSPPAGTTGELFF	TGTGCCAGCTCACCACCCGCGGGGACGACCGGGGAGCTGTTTTTT
TRBV28	TRBJ1-2	NA	TRBD1	15	CASSLSGTGGYGYTF	TGTGCCAGCAGTCTTTCCGGGACAGGGGGCTATGGCTACACCTTC
TRBV6-2/TRBV6-3	TRBJ1-1	NA	NA	14	CASSYLQGYTEAFF	TGTGCCAGCAGTTATTTGCAGGGATACACTGAAGCTTTCTTT
TRBV7-3	TRBJ1-1	NA	NA	13	CASSLKIETEAFF	TGTGCCAGCAGCTTAAAAATAGAGACTGAAGCTTTCTTT
TRBV5-1	TRBJ2-7	NA	NA	12	CASSLEQGEQYF	TGCGCCAGCAGCTTGGAACAGGGCGAGCAGTACTTC
TRBV7-7	TRBJ2-3	NA	TRBD1	15	CASSPEGQGADTQYF	TGTGCTAGCAGCCCAGAAGGACAGGGCGCAGATACGCAGTATTTT
TRBV7-8	TRBJ1-3	NA	TRBD1	14	CASSPWDSGNTIYF	TGTGCCAGCAGCCCGTGGGACAGTGGAAACACCATATATTTT
TRBV2	TRBJ2-2	NA	TRBD1	14	CASRAGGVTGELFF	TGTGCCAGCAGGGCAGGGGGCGTTACCGGGGAGCTGTTTTTT
TRBV3-1/TRBV3-2	TRBJ2-6	NA	NA	15	CASSQQGYGANVLTF	TGTGCCAGCAGCCAACAGGGTTATGGGGCCAACGTCCTGACTTTC
TRBV5-1	TRBJ2-7	NA	NA	15	CASSLLSAQPYEQYF	TGCGCCAGCAGCTTGCTTAGCGCGCAACCCTACGAGCAGTACTTC
TRBV18	TRBJ2-1	NA	TRBD2	18	CASSPPQMGTSGSNEQFF	TGTGCCAGCTCACCACCCCAAATGGGGACTAGCGGGAGTAATGAGCAGTTCTTC
TRBV5-5	TRBJ1-4	NA	NA	14	CASSLGGPNEKLFF	TGTGCCAGCAGCTTGGGAGGGCCTAATGAAAAACTGTTTTTT
TRBV4-2	TRBJ2-7	NA	NA	16	CASSPLGNSLSYEQYF	TGTGCCAGCAGCCCCTTAGGTAACAGTCTCTCCTACGAGCAGTACTTC
TRBV6-5	TRBJ1-1	NA	NA	12	CASSRGETEAFF	TGTGCCAGCAGCAGGGGAGAGACTGAAGCTTTCTTT
TRBV13	TRBJ1-5	NA	TRBD1	13	CASSTDRDQPQHF	TGTGCCAGCAGCACAGACAGGGATCAGCCCCAGCATTTT
TRBV7-9	TRBJ1-1	NA	NA	13	CASSRGTNTEAFF	TGTGCCAGCAGCCGGGGGACCAACACTGAAGCTTTCTTT
TRBV2	TRBJ2-7	once	TRBD2	15	CASKPQGGRSYEQYF	TGTGCCAGCAAACCACAGGGCGGGAGGTCCTACGAGCAGTACTTC
TRBV20-1	TRBJ1-4	NA	NA	15	CSASIAGGRSEKLFF	TGCAGTGCTAGTATCGCCGGGGGGCGGAGTGAAAAACTGTTTTTT
TRBV19	TRBJ1-5	NA	NA	14	CASSIRTGNQPQHF	TGTGCCAGTAGTATTCGGACGGGAAATCAGCCCCAGCATTTT
TRBV5-1	TRBJ2-7	few	TRBD1	13	CASSMGQGAQEYF	TGCGCCAGCAGCATGGGGCAGGGGGCGCAGGAGTACTTC
TRBV28	TRBJ2-2	NA	NA	14	CASSLTVPTGELFF	TGTGCCAGCAGTTTAACAGTCCCCACCGGGGAGCTGTTTTTT
TRBV24-1	TRBJ2-3	NA	NA	12	CAAGQTTDTQYF	TGTGCCGCGGGACAGACCACAGATACGCAGTATTTT
TRBV18	TRBJ2-5	NA	TRBD2	17	CASSPPTPPSGSGQQYF	TGTGCCAGCTCACCACCCACGCCTCCTAGCGGGAGCGGTCAACAGTACTTC
TRBV11-3	TRBJ2-7	once	NA	14	CASSTGEVTYEQYF	TGTGCCAGCAGCACTGGTGAGGTAACCTACGAGCAGTACTTC
TRBV7-9	TRBJ1-1	NA	TRBD1	14	CASSQVGQGTEAFF	TGTGCCAGCAGCCAAGTAGGACAGGGCACTGAAGCTTTCTTT
TRBV28	TRBJ2-7	NA	NA	11	CASRGQEEQYF	TGTGCCAGCAGGGGGCAGGAGGAGCAGTACTTC
TRBV5-1	TRBJ1-6	NA	TRBD1	15	CASSLRTGDNSPLHF	TGCGCCAGCAGCTTGCGGACAGGGGATAATTCACCCCTCCACTTT